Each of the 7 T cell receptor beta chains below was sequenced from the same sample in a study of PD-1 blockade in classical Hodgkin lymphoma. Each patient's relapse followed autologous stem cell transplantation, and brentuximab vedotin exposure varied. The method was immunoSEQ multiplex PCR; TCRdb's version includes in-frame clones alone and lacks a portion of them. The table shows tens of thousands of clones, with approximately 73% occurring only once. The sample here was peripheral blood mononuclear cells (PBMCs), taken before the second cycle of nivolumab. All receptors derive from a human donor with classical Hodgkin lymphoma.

The CDR3 DNA is TGTGCCAGCAGGACTAGCGGGAGCAATGAGCAGTTCTTC. This encodes CASRTSGSNEQFF. This chain links TRBV6-6 with TRBJ2-1, with 12 bases matching TRBD2. CDR1 MNHNY and CDR2 SVGAGI come from the germline V gene (reference sequence). This CDR3 contains 13 residues. J gave up 6 bases and V 6 bases, and 0 bases lay outside the gene matches.

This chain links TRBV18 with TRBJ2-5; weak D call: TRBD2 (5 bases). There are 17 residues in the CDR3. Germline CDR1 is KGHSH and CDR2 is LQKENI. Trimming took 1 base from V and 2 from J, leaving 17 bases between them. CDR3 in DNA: TGTGCCAGCTCACCACTGTACTCGGGAATGGGTCAAGAGACCCAGTACTTC. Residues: CASSPLYSGMGQETQYF.

CDR3 nucleotides: TGTGCCAGCAGAAGACAGGGGGGCCAAGAGACCCAGTACTTC. It specifies CASRRQGGQETQYF. The J gene is TRBJ2-5, the V gene TRBV27; 9 bases line up with TRBD1. The CDR3 is 14 residues long. Germline CDR1 is MNHEY and CDR2 is SMNVEV (reference sequence). Trimming cost V 6 bases and J 1 base; bases outside gene matches: 3.

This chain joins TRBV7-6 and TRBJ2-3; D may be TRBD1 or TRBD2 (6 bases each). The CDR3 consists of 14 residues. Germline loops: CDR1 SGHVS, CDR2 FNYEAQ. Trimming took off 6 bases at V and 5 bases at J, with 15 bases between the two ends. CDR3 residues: CASRLIQGGDTQYF. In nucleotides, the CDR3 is TGTGCCAGCAGGCTAATACAGGGAGGAGATACGCAGTATTTT.

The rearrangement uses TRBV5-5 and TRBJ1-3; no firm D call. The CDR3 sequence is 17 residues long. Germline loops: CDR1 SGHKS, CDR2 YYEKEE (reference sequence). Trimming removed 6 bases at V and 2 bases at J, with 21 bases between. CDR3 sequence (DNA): TGTGCCAGCACGCAAAGACCTCTGGGTATAACTGGAAACACCATATATTTT. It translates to CASTQRPLGITGNTIYF.

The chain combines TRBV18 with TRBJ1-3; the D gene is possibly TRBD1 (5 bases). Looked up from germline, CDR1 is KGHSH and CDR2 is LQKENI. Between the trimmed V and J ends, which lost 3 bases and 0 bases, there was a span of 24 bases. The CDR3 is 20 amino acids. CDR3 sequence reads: CASSPLRQGTPKDSGNTIYF. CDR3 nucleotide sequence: TGTGCCAGCTCACCCCTGAGGCAGGGTACGCCAAAAGACTCTGGAAACACCATATATTTT. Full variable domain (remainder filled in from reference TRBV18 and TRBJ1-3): NAGVMQNPRHLVRRRGQEARLRCSPMKGHSHVYWYRQLPEEGLKFMVYLQKENIIDESGMPKERFSAEFPKEGPSILRIQQVVRGDSAAYFCASSPLRQGTPKDSGNTIYFGEGSWLTVV.

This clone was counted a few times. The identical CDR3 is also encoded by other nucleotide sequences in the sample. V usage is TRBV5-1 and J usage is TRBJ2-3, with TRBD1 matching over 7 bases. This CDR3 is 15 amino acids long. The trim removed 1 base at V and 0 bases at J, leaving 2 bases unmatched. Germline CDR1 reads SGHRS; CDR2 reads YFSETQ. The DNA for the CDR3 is TGCGCCAGCAGCTTGAGGACAGGTAGCACAGATACGCAGTATTTT. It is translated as CASSLRTGSTDTQYF.